This TCR beta chain came from a study of CXCR3-negative and CXCR3-positive naive CD8 T cells. Study-level findings and limits: A higher hydrophobicity marked the TRB CDR3s of CXCR3-positive naive cells versus CXCR3-negative naive cells.

A word on this clonotype: Antigen: not known.

The method, 5' RACE with UMI labels, was used to prepare the TRB cDNA libraries. TCRdb reworked the 5' RACE reads into one entry per CDR3 protein, no DNA. The sample has 65,000 to 90,000 distinct CDR3 sequences; the top ten hold 0.62%. The CDR3 is made up of 14 amino acids. Per germline, CDR1 MGHDK and CDR2 SYGVNS. The naive CD8+ gate required CD45RO-CCR7+CD27+CD95- phenotype. Input material: naive CXCR3+ CD8+ T cells from blood. Subset indicated: CD45RO-CCR7+CD27+CD95- naive CD8+ T cells expressing CXCR3 (TNR3+). This sequence was found in a human donor in good health. Some clones in this sample may be carry-over from other donors' samples. The chain combines TRBV25-1 with TRBJ1-5. CDR3 amino acids: CATSKLESNQPQHF.